This T cell receptor (beta chain) was identified in a study of CD8 T cells in ankylosing spondylitis. Overall study findings and caveats: Previously reported in reactive arthritis synovial fluid and blood were some of the motif variants. Clones linked with disease were CD8+ and fairly uncommon in the peripheral blood. Characteristic of ankylosing spondylitis blood, it appeared, was a TCR beta motif comprising eight highly homologous variants. According to the report, clones linked to the disease were significantly enriched in matched synovial fluid samples taken from ankylosing spondylitis patients.

Molecular-barcoded quantitative 5'-RACE produced these TCR beta libraries. TCRdb re-called the 5' RACE reads with MiXCR, one entry per CDR3 protein. The table records a few hundred thousand distinct CDR3 sequences, less than 10% of them present only once. V lost 0 bases, J lost 3 bases, and 9 bases lay in between. Germline-derived CDR1 and CDR2 are WSHSY and SAAADI. This CDR3 has 15 residues. This clonotype has a handful of counts. Its antigen is as yet unknown. The sample consisted of blood, either unsorted or a sorted T cell fraction (not recorded which). The TCR was taken from a male donor with ankylosing spondylitis. The chain uses TRBV10-2 and TRBJ2-1; TRBD2 is a possible D gene (6 bases). CDR3 DNA sequence: TGCGCCAGCAGTGAGTCTTACGGGAGCTACAATGAGCAGTTCTTC. It codes for CASSESYGSYNEQFF.